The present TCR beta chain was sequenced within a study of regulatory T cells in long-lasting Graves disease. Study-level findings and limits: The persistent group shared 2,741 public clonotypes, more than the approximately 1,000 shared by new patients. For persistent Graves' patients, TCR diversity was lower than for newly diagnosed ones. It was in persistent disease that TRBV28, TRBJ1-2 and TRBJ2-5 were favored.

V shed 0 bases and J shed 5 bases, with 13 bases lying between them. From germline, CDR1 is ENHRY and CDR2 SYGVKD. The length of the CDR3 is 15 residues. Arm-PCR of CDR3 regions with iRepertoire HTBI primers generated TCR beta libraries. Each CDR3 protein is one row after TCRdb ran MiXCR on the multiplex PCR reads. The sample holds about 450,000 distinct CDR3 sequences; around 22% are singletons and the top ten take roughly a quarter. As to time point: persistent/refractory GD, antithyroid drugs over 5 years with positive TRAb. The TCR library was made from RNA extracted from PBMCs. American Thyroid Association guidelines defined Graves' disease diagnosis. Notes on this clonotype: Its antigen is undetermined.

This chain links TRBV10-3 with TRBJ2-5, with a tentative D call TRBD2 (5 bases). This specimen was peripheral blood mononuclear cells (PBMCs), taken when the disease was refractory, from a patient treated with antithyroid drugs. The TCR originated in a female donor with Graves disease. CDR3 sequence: CAISESGESGETQYF. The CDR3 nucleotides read TGTGCCATCAGTGAGTCAGGAGAGTCGGGGGAGACCCAGTACTTC.